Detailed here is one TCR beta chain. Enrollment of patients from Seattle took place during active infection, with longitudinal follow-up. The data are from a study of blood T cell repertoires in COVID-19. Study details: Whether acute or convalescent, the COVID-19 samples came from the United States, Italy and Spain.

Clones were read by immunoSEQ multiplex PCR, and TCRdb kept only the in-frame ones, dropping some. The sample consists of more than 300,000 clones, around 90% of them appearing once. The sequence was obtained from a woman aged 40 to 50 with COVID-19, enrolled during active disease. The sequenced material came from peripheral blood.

The CDR3 protein is CASSGRPGTGISDTQYF. CDR3 in DNA: TGTGCCAGCAGCGGCCGTCCCGGGACAGGGATCTCAGATACGCAGTATTTT. The chain links TRBV9 to TRBJ2-3; 9 bases map to TRBD1. Trimming took 3 bases from V and 4 from J; bases not matched to a gene: 12. CDR3 size: 17 residues. Germline CDR1 reads SGDLS; CDR2 reads YYNGEE. Using reference TRBV9 and TRBJ2-3 for the parts outside the CDR3, the full variable domain is DSGVTQTPKHLITATGQRVTLRCSPRSGDLSVYWYQQSLDQGLQFLIQYYNGEERAKGNILERFSAQQFPDLHSELNLSSLELGDSALYFCASSGRPGTGISDTQYFGPGTRLTVL.